This is a list of T cell receptor beta chains from one sample in a study of CD8 T cells in ankylosing spondylitis. Via MiXCR, TCRdb re-called the 5' RACE reads, giving one row per CDR3 protein. Among about 130,000 distinct CDR3 sequences listed, roughly 15% were seen once. The source material was blood, either unsorted or a sorted T cell fraction (not recorded which). The receptors derive from a female donor with ankylosing spondylitis or in good health (not recorded which). Both conserved end residues are part of each CDR3. A D gene is named only where the DNA matches it firmly. The size of a clone is reported for some rows only, either as once, few or many, or as a class for expanded clones.

d_call j_call clone_size v_call cdr3_nt cdr3_aa
. TRBJ2-3 few TRBV20-1 TGCAGTGCTAGAGCCGGTCCCCCTAGGGATACGCAGTATTTT CSARAGPPRDTQYF
. TRBJ1-5 few TRBV7-9 TGTGCCAGCAGCTTCGCGGGGAACGATCAGCCCCAGCATTTT CASSFAGNDQPQHF
. TRBJ1-4 many TRBV7-2 TGTGCCAGCAGCTTAGCGGGCCCTGCAACTAATGAAAAACTGTTTTTT CASSLAGPATNEKLFF
. TRBJ2-7 many TRBV5-1 TGCGCCAGCAGCTGGGGTCAGTCTGAAGAGCAGTACTTC CASSWGQSEEQYF
. TRBJ1-4 . TRBV3-1 TGTGCCAGCAGCCAAGACAGGGGCCTTTCTAATGAAAAACTGTTTTTT CASSQDRGLSNEKLFF
. TRBJ2-2 . TRBV19 TGTGCCAGTGAGCAGACAGGCAACACCGGGGAGCTGTTTTTT CASEQTGNTGELFF
TRBD2 TRBJ2-3 many TRBV6-1 TGTGCCAGCAGCCGAGCTACTAGCGGGATGGCAGATACGCAGTATTTT CASSRATSGMADTQYF
. TRBJ2-1 few TRBV6-5 TGTGCCAGCAGACAGTACAATGAGCAGTTCTTC CASRQYNEQFF
. TRBJ1-6 many TRBV6-1 TGTGCCAGCACCCGTGGGGCAACCCATAATTCACCCCTCCACTTT CASTRGATHNSPLHF
TRBD1 TRBJ2-2 . TRBV18 TGTGCCAGCTCACCAGGGGACAGAGCGAACACCGGGGAGCTGTTTTTT CASSPGDRANTGELFF
TRBD2 TRBJ2-1 . TRBV3-1 TGTGCCAGCAGCCGGACTAGCGGAAAAAGCTCCTACAATGAGCAGTTCTTC CASSRTSGKSSYNEQFF
TRBD2 TRBJ2-3 . TRBV15 TGTGCCACCAGCAGACCCGGGACTATTTCAGATACGCAGTATTTT CATSRPGTISDTQYF
. TRBJ1-2 . TRBV5-1 TGCGCCAGCAGCTTGAATTTCCATGCAGCCTACCGAAAGGGCTACACCTTC CASSLNFHAAYRKGYTF
. TRBJ2-1 few TRBV7-9 TGTGCCAGCAGCTCCTACACTGAGCAGTTCTTC CASSSYTEQFF
. TRBJ1-2 few TRBV10-3 TGTGCCATCAGCGAGACTACGACCGCCCTCGAAAACTATGGCTACACCTTC CAISETTTALENYGYTF
. TRBJ2-1 few TRBV5-6 TGTGCCAGCACCTTGGGGCAGGGGCGCAATGAGCAGTTCTTC CASTLGQGRNEQFF
. TRBJ2-7 few TRBV6-1 TGTGCCAGCATCCCGACGGCAGCCTCATACGAGCAGTACTTC CASIPTAASYEQYF
. TRBJ2-2 . TRBV11-2 TGTGCCAGCGGGGGTGCGAACACCGGGGAGCTGTTTTTT CASGGANTGELFF
. TRBJ2-3 many TRBV13 TGTGCCAGCAGCTACCGAGGGTCCCCGGGGCATACGCAGTATTTT CASSYRGSPGHTQYF
TRBD2 TRBJ2-3 . TRBV4-1 TGCGCCAGCAGCCAAACTGGGGGAGCGGGGGCGCTGGATACGCAGTATTTT CASSQTGGAGALDTQYF
. TRBJ2-2 . TRBV9 TGTGCCAGCAGCCCAATCTCGTCGTCGGCCGGGGAGCTGTTTTTT CASSPISSSAGELFF
TRBD2 TRBJ2-1 many TRBV7-9 TGTGCCAGCAGCCTCCCGACTAGCGGGACTAATGAGCAGTTCTTC CASSLPTSGTNEQFF
TRBD1 TRBJ1-5 few TRBV18 TGTGCCAGCTCACCAGGGGGACAGGACAATCAGCCCCAGCATTTT CASSPGGQDNQPQHF
. TRBJ2-1 many TRBV3-1 TGTGCCAGCAGCCAGTTTTCAGGCTACAATGAGCAGTTCTTC CASSQFSGYNEQFF
. TRBJ2-3 few TRBV24-1 TGTGCCACCAGTGCGGCGGAGAGCACAGATACGCAGTATTTT CATSAAESTDTQYF
. TRBJ2-3 . TRBV24-1 TGTACCACCAGTGACCCCGGCGGGGAACGCACAGATACGCAGTATTTT CTTSDPGGERTDTQYF
TRBD2 TRBJ2-1 few TRBV20-1 TGCAGTGCCTTAACGGCTTCGACTAGCGGGCAGTTCTTC CSALTASTSGQFF
. TRBJ2-2 once TRBV15 TGTGCCACCAGCAGACCCGACAGATACACCGGGGAGCTGTTTTTT CATSRPDRYTGELFF
. TRBJ2-5 few TRBV7-3 TGTGCCAGCAGCTTAACCAGGGAAGAGACCCAGTACTTC CASSLTREETQYF
. TRBJ2-1 many TRBV7-2 TGTGCCAGCAGCTTAGAATTATATGAGCAGTTCTTC CASSLELYEQFF
. TRBJ1-2 many TRBV20-1 TGCAGCCGCTACAAAGGGCCGGATGGCTACACCTTC CSRYKGPDGYTF
. TRBJ2-7 many TRBV28 TGTGCCAGCATCGCGGCAGGTCTCTACGAGCAGTACTTC CASIAAGLYEQYF
. TRBJ2-2 many TRBV30 TGTGCCTGGAGCCTGCCCGCCGGGGAGCTGTTTTTT CAWSLPAGELFF
TRBD2 TRBJ2-2 few TRBV4-1 TGCGCCAGCAGCCAAAGCGGGGGCAACACCGGGGAGCTGTTTTTT CASSQSGGNTGELFF